This entry features one T cell receptor (beta chain) sequence. Its antigen is currently unknown. This sample was taken from a study of blood T cells in healthy people across ages. Ranging in age from about 6 to 100, the donors were healthy Caucasian individuals from Russia. Study-level results: The percentage of naive T cells correlated strongly with TCR beta diversity.

With a J-beta primer mix and a sample-barcoded 5' primer, a second PCR ran about 7 to 11 cycles. One entry per CDR3 protein, called by TCRdb with MiXCR from the 5' RACE reads. In the table there are around 1,100,000 distinct CDR3 sequences, under 40% of which are singletons. Trimming stripped 3 bases from V and 6 bases from J, with 14 bases between. The CDR3 is 14 residues long. Germline V CDR1 and CDR2: SEHNR, FQNEAQ (reference sequence). The source of this sequence is a man in his late teens or twenties in good health. V is TRBV7-9 and J is TRBJ1-2; the D gene is possibly TRBD1 (5 bases). Sequencing was performed on blood. The CDR3 DNA reads TGTGCCAGCAGCTTGACATGGGACGGCCATGGCTACACCTTC. This encodes CASSLTWDGHGYTF.